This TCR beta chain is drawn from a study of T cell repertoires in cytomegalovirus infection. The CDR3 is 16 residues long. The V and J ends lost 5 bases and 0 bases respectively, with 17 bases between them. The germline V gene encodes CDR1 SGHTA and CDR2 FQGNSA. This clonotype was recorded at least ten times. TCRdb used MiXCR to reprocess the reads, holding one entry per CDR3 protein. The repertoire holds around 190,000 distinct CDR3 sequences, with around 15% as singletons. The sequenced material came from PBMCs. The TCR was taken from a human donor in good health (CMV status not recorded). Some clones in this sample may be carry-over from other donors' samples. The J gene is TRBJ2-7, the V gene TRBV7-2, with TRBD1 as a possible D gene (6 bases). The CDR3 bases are TGTGCCAGCAGCCCCCGACAGGTAACAAGCTCCTACGAGCAGTACTTC. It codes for CASSPRQVTSSYEQYF. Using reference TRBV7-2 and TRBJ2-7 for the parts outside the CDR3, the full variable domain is GAGVSQSPSNKVTEKGKDVELRCDPISGHTALYWYRQSLGQGLEFLIYFQGNSAPDKSGLPSDRFSAERTGGSVSTLTIQRTQQEDSAVYLCASSPRQVTSSYEQYFGPGTRLTVT.